This T cell receptor beta chain is drawn from a study of blood T cell repertoires in COVID-19. Cohorts were determined from participant-reported clinical history. TCRdb keeps only in-frame clones here, not all; method: immunoSEQ multiplex PCR. The table shows 200,000 to 250,000 clones, with around 83% occurring only once. Trimming removed 2 bases from V and 3 bases from J; junction bases left unmatched: 15. The CDR3 consists of 18 residues. CDR1 is SGHRS, CDR2 YFSETQ, per germline. The receptor was isolated from a woman aged 40 to 55 with acute COVID-19. V usage is TRBV5-1 and J usage is TRBJ2-7; 9 bases match TRBD1. Input material: PBMCs or T cells enriched from blood (not recorded which). DNA of the CDR3: TGCGCCAGCAGCTTTAACCCTCCGCGTGGGACAGGGATCTACGAGCAGTACTTC. Protein sequence: CASSFNPPRGTGIYEQYF.